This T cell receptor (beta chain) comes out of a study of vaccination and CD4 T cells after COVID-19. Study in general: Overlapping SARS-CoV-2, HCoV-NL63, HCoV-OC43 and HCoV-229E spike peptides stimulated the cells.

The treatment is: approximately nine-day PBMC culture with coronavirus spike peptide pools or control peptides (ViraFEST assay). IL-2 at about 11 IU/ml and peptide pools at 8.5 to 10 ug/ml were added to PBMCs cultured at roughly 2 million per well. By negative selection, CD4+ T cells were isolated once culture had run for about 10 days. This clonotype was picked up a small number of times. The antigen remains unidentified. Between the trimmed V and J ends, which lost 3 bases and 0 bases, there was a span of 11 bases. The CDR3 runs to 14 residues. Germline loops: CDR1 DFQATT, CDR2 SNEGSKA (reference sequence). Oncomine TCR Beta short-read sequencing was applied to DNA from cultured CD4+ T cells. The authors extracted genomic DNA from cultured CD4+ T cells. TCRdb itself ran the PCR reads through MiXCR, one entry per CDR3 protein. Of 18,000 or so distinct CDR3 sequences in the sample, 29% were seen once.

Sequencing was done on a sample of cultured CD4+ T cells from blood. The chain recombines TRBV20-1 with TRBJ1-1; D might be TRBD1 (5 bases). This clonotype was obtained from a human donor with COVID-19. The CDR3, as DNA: TGCAGTGCTAGGGGGGTCTCGGTGAACACTGAAGCTTTCTTT. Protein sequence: CSARGVSVNTEAFF.